What follows are 5 T cell receptor beta chains derived from one specimen sequenced in a study of blood T cells in healthy people across ages. PCR was performed a second time for about 6 to 12 cycles using a sample-barcoded 5' primer and a J-beta primer mix. TCRdb processed the 5' RACE reads anew with MiXCR; each CDR3 protein has one entry. Of around 1.5 million distinct CDR3 sequences listed, approximately 42% were seen once; the top ten hold 7% to 9.5%. The sample consisted of blood. All receptors derive from a woman between 18 and 29 years old in good health.

This clonotype was counted a few times. The J gene is TRBJ2-1, the V gene TRBV5-1; 10 positions agree with TRBD1. This CDR3 has 15 residues. Per the germline V gene, CDR1 is SGHRS and CDR2 is YFSETQ. V was pared by 3 bases and J by 5 bases, with 5 bases of the junction left unmatched. The CDR3 DNA follows: TGCGCCAGCAGCTCACGACAGGGGGCACACAATGAGCAGTTCTTC. Its translation: CASSSRQGAHNEQFF.

The V gene is TRBV5-1, the J gene TRBJ2-5; D is perhaps TRBD1 (6 bases). V gave up 4 bases and J gave up 1 base, with 11 bases separating them. The germline gives CDR1 SGHRS, CDR2 YFSETQ. The CDR3 sequence is 14 residues long. CDR3: CASSPPGAQETQYF. The CDR3 DNA is TGCGCCAGCAGCCCACCAGGGGCCCAAGAGACCCAGTACTTC.

The chain links TRBV25-1 to TRBJ2-3, with a possible D match to TRBD1 (5 bases). CDR1 is MGHDK, CDR2 SYGVNS, per germline. V lost 2 bases to trimming and J lost 2 bases, with 11 bases between them. This CDR3 spans 15 amino acids. The CDR3 DNA is TGTGCCAGCAGTGAAGGAAGACAGTCCACAGATACGCAGTATTTT. Translated, it gives CASSEGRQSTDTQYF.

The rearrangement joins TRBV20-1 to TRBJ2-3; 8 nucleotides agree with TRBD1. This CDR3 has 15 residues. Germline V gene lookup returns CDR1 DFQATT and CDR2 SNEGSKA (reference sequence). V was clipped by 6 bases and J by 2 bases; unmatched bases: 10. CDR3: CSATQADRDTDTQYF. The CDR3 DNA is TGCAGTGCAACCCAAGCGGACAGGGACACAGATACGCAGTATTTT.

The CDR3 loop reads CASSLVPTAFRATEAFF. The CDR3 DNA reads TGTGCCAGCAGCTTAGTCCCCACCGCCTTTCGGGCCACTGAAGCTTTCTTT. V usage is TRBV7-8 and J usage is TRBJ1-1; D ambiguous. Per the germline V gene, CDR1 is SGHVS and CDR2 is FQNEAQ. This CDR3 comprises 17 residues. With 1 base removed from V and 4 bases from J, the gap between germline ends came to 19 bases.